This T cell receptor (beta chain) was profiled in a study of OX40 agonist ivuxolimab in advanced cancers. Study conclusions and caveats: CD4+ and CD8+ blood T cells expanded clonally by week 6 at 0.1 to 3.0 mg/kg. The study found among the lowest clonal expansion in partial responders at 0.1-3.0 mg/kg.

The data were produced by immunoSEQ multiplex PCR, yet TCRdb's version contains in-frame clones alone and is incomplete. The sample includes 90,000 or so clones, 85% to 90% seen only once; the top ten take 0.3% to 0.4%. This clone appeared a single time. Its cognate antigen is unknown. The receptor was derived from an adult with an advanced solid tumor such as melanoma, head and neck, liver or kidney cancer. Material: CD4+ or CD8+ T cells sorted from blood, obtained in a trial of the OX40 agonist ivuxolimab.

DNA for the CDR3: TGCAGCGCCCAAGGTTTGCCAGGGCGAACGAACACCGGGGAGCTGTTTTTT. Protein sequence: CSAQGLPGRTNTGELFF. The V gene is TRBV29-1, the J gene TRBJ2-2; D perhaps matches TRBD1 (5 bases). This CDR3 is 17 amino acids long. CDR1 and CDR2 from the germline V gene are SQVTM and ANQGSEA. Trimming removed 7 bases from V and 0 bases from J, with 21 bases in between.